This passage covers 22 T cell receptor beta chains from one sample sequenced in a study of beta chain features in type 1 diabetes. The whole isolated RNA underwent reverse transcription, so sequencing captured expressed TCRB transcripts. The protocol was immunoSEQ multiplex PCR, while the TCRdb copy is restricted to in-frame clones and leaves out a portion. The sample has 300,000 to 400,000 clones; around 7.6% are singletons. Sequencing was done on a sample of central memory CD4+ T cells from blood. These receptors were collected from a woman aged 18-30 years in good health.

This chain joins TRBV14 and TRBJ2-1, with 9 bases lining up with TRBD2. Germline values: CDR1 SGHDN, CDR2 FVKESK. V dropped 5 bases and J dropped 9; count of bases not matched to a gene: 8. CDR3 size: 14 residues. The CDR3 sequence is CASSISLAGVEQFF. Written as DNA, the CDR3 is TGTGCCAGCAGCATATCTTTAGCGGGAGTTGAGCAGTTCTTC.

The chain joins TRBV9 to TRBJ1-5; tentative D call: TRBD1 (5 bases). Between the trimmed V and J ends, which lost 0 bases and 0 bases, there was a span of 13 bases. Germline V lookup: CDR1 SGDLS, CDR2 YYNGEE. CDR3 length: 17 residues. The CDR3, as DNA: TGTGCCAGCAGCGTAGTTAACCGGGACTATAGCAATCAGCCCCAGCATTTT. It encodes CASSVVNRDYSNQPQHF. The entire variable domain, with the rest obtained from reference TRBV9 and TRBJ1-5, is as follows: DSGVTQTPKHLITATGQRVTLRCSPRSGDLSVYWYQQSLDQGLQFLIQYYNGEERAKGNILERFSAQQFPDLHSELNLSSLELGDSALYFCASSVVNRDYSNQPQHFGDGTRLSIL.

This clone occurred a few times. The gene calls are TRBV4-3 and TRBJ1-1; D uncertain. The ends were cut back, 2 bases at V and 0 bases at J, with 4 bases in the middle. Germline V gene sequence: CDR1 LGHNA, CDR2 YSLEER. This CDR3 spans 13 amino acids. The CDR3 DNA reads TGCGCCAGCAGCCAACAGCTGAACACTGAAGCTTTCTTT. Its protein product is CASSQQLNTEAFF.

This clone was recorded a few times. The V call is TRBV6-1, the J call TRBJ2-2, with 16 bases aligning to TRBD2. Trimming at V came to 7 bases and at J to 7 bases, leaving 3 bases not matched to a gene. This CDR3 is built from 15 residues. Germline loops: CDR1 MNHNS, CDR2 SASEGT. The CDR3 spells CASMGLAGGSGELFF. CDR3 DNA: TGTGCCAGCATGGGACTAGCGGGAGGGAGCGGGGAGCTGTTTTTT.

The genes are TRBV10-2 and TRBJ2-7, with a weak D call TRBD1 (6 bases). The V gene's germline CDR1 is WSHSY and CDR2 SAAADI. CDR3 length: 14 amino acids. Trimming removed 6 bases at V and 0 bases at J, with 12 bases between. The CDR3 loop is CASSALGGSYEQYF. CDR3 in DNA: TGCGCCAGCAGCGCCCTAGGGGGCTCCTACGAGCAGTACTTC.

CDR3 DNA: TGTGCCATGGGCAGCCACTACGTAGAGCAGTACTTC. Protein: CAMGSHYVEQYF. The rearrangement links TRBV10-3 to TRBJ2-7, with D uncertain. The CDR3 is made up of 12 amino acids. Per the germline V gene, CDR1 is ENHRY and CDR2 is SYGVKD. V was shortened by 9 bases and J by 7 bases, with 16 bases between the two germline ends.

This chain connects TRBV7-8 to TRBJ2-3, with D perhaps matching TRBD2 (5 bases). Trimming took off 5 bases at V and 6 bases at J, with 9 bases between the two ends. Germline CDR1 SGHVS, CDR2 FQNEAQ. CDR3 length: 12 amino acids. The DNA of the CDR3 is TGTGCCAGCAGCCATAGAGGGGATACGCAGTATTTT. It codes for CASSHRGDTQYF.

The chain recombines TRBV18 with TRBJ2-5, with D unclear. Germline V gene data show CDR1 as KGHSH and CDR2 as LQKENI. The CDR3 contains 14 residues. V lost 4 bases, J lost 0 bases, and 9 bases lay in between. In DNA form, the CDR3 reads TGTGCCAGCTCACTGACATCTTACCAAGAGACCCAGTACTTC. Translating it yields CASSLTSYQETQYF.

In this sample, this clone turned up a few times. V usage is TRBV28 and J usage is TRBJ2-4, with 9 bases aligning to TRBD1. The germline V gene has CDR1 MDHEN and CDR2 SYDVKM. V trimming: 1 base; J trimming: 6 bases; junction bases outside the gene matches: 16. This CDR3 contains 19 residues. CDR3 DNA: TGTGCCAGCAGTTTATCGGACAGGGGCCTGTTCGTTTCTCGAAACATTCAGTACTTC. Protein product: CASSLSDRGLFVSRNIQYF.

This clone has only a few counts. V is TRBV6-5 and J is TRBJ2-7; no firm D call. V was trimmed by 2 bases and J by 3 bases, leaving 11 bases between them. The CDR3 totals 14 residues. Germline CDR1 MNHEY, CDR2 SVGAGI. The CDR3 DNA reads TGTGCCAGCAGTTACGGCCAGCGAGGCTACGAGCAGTACTTC. This sequence encodes CASSYGQRGYEQYF.

This clone was recorded many times. This rearrangement joins TRBV10-2 to TRBJ2-1, with D tentatively TRBD1 or TRBD2 (5 bases each). V was cut by 5 bases and J by 6 bases, with 17 bases left in between. The CDR3 contains 15 residues. CDR1 is WSHSY, CDR2 SAAADI, per germline. CDR3 DNA: TGCGCCAGCAGTACCTATAACGGGGCAATCAATGAGCAGTTCTTC. This sequence encodes CASSTYNGAINEQFF.

This clone was observed a handful of times. This rearrangement joins TRBV2 to TRBJ2-2; D is perhaps TRBD2 (5 bases). The ends were cut back, 2 bases at V and 5 bases at J, with 12 bases in the middle. The germline CDR1 and CDR2 sequences are SNHLY and FYNNEI. The CDR3 totals 15 residues. This chain's CDR3 is CASSELAGLTGELFF. CDR3 DNA: TGTGCCAGCAGTGAACTGGCGGGCCTGACCGGGGAGCTGTTTTTT.

In this sample, this clone turned up a few times. The chain combines TRBV9 with TRBJ2-4, with 8 positions matching TRBD2. The V gene's germline CDR1 is SGDLS and CDR2 YYNGEE. The CDR3 is made up of 15 amino acids. Unmatched junction bases numbered 7, after V lost 4 bases and J lost 4 bases. The DNA of the CDR3 is TGTGCCAGCAGCATAGCGGGACGAGGGAAAAACATTCAGTACTTC. The encoded protein is CASSIAGRGKNIQYF.

This clone was seen a few times. V usage is TRBV19 and J usage is TRBJ2-5; 11 bases align to TRBD2. V lost 9 bases and J lost 5; bases outside the gene matches: 11. The CDR3 sequence is 15 residues long. The germline CDR1 and CDR2 sequences are LNHDA and SQIVND (reference sequence). In DNA form, the CDR3 reads TGTGCCAGCAAAGAACTAGCGGGAGTTTCGGAGACCCAGTACTTC. It translates to CASKELAGVSETQYF. Variable domain in full (rest from reference TRBV19 and TRBJ2-5): DGGITQSPKYLFRKEGQNVTLSCEQNLNHDAMYWYRQDPGQGLRLIYYSQIVNDFQKGDIAEGYSVSREKKESFPLTVTSAQKNPTAFYLCASKELAGVSETQYFGPGTRLLVL.

This chain joins TRBV28 and TRBJ2-4; 10 positions match TRBD1. CDR1 is MDHEN and CDR2 is SYDVKM in the germline V gene. This CDR3 comprises 14 residues. V gave up 5 bases and J gave up 6 bases; unmatched junction bases: 4. CDR3 region: CASSIRDRGNIQYF. CDR3 coding DNA: TGTGCCAGCAGTATACGGGACAGGGGAAACATTCAGTACTTC. The full variable domain, in which reference TRBV28 and TRBJ2-4 provide the parts outside the CDR3, is DVKVTQSSRYLVKRTGEKVFLECVQDMDHENMFWYRQDPGLGLRLIYFSYDVKMKEKGDIPEGYSVSREKKERFSLILESASTNQTSMYLCASSIRDRGNIQYFGAGTRLSVL.

In its sample, this clone was seen a few times. Since a far larger clone is one base different, this is likely a read error. Other DNA sequences from this sample encode an identical CDR3 as well. V usage is TRBV7-2 and J usage is TRBJ2-1; no clear D gene. The CDR3 spans 11 residues. V gave up 5 bases and J gave up 5 bases, with 4 bases separating them. Germline V lookup: CDR1 SGHTA, CDR2 FQGNSA. The CDR3 region is CASSLNNEQFF. Written as DNA, the CDR3 is TGTGCCAGCAGCCTGAACAATGAGCAGTTCTTC.

The sample holds a few counts of this clone. The rearrangement links TRBV27 to TRBJ2-5; 9 nucleotides agree with TRBD1. The CDR3 is 16 amino acids. The V and J ends lost 4 bases and 9 bases, in that order; junction bases with no gene match: 15. CDR1 and CDR2 from the germline V gene are MNHEY and SMNVEV (reference sequence). The CDR3 here is CASSSNPTGQGGPQYF. The CDR3 nucleotides read TGTGCCAGCAGTTCGAATCCCACGGGACAGGGTGGGCCCCAGTACTTC.

Comments on this clone: The same CDR3 is also encoded by other DNA sequences in this sample. This sequence joins TRBV20-1 and TRBJ2-5; perhaps TRBD1 as D (5 bases). V was cut by 3 bases and J by 5 bases, with 7 bases left in between. The germline gives CDR1 DFQATT, CDR2 SNEGSKA (reference sequence). This CDR3 has 11 amino acids. This CDR3 is CSASSGETQYF. CDR3 DNA sequence: TGCAGTGCTAGTTCAGGGGAGACCCAGTACTTC.

This clone has only a few counts. The gene calls are TRBV2 and TRBJ2-5; D perhaps matches TRBD2 (6 bases). V lost 1 base to trimming and J lost 5 bases, with 17 bases between them. Per germline, CDR1 SNHLY and CDR2 FYNNEI. The CDR3 loop spans 16 amino acids. CDR3 in DNA: TGTGCCAGCAGTGAAGGGAGGGCCCAGATTCGGGAGACCCAGTACTTC. This gives the protein CASSEGRAQIRETQYF.

Turning to this clone: Other nucleotide sequences in the sample specify the same CDR3. J is TRBJ1-5 and V is TRBV18; no firm D call. Germline-derived CDR1 and CDR2 are KGHSH and LQKENI. Trimming removed 2 bases at V and 4 bases at J, with 6 bases between. This CDR3 contains 13 residues. The DNA for the CDR3 is TGTGCCAGCTCACCAGGGAGGAATCAGCCCCAGCATTTT. Its protein product is CASSPGRNQPQHF.

This clone has only a few counts. This chain joins TRBV7-8 and TRBJ2-5, with TRBD2 matching over 8 bases. The V and J ends lost 11 bases and 2 bases, in that order; junction bases with no gene match: 7. CDR1 is SGHVS, CDR2 FQNEAQ, per germline. The CDR3 runs to 13 residues. The DNA for the CDR3 is TGTGCCGGGGCCGGGGGGGCTCAAGAGACCCAGTACTTC. Encoded protein: CAGAGGAQETQYF.

By share of the sample, this clone is medium-sized. The chain employs TRBV21-1 and TRBJ1-5. TRBV21-1 is reported as a pseudogene. The CDR3 runs 20 residues. The CDR3 DNA reads as TGTGCCAGCAGCAAAGTGGACGCTGGGAGGGCACCCCTAAGCAATCAGCCCCAGCATTTT. Protein: CASSKVDAGRAPLSNQPQHF.